Listed below are T cell receptor beta chains from one sample, sequenced in a study of blood T cell repertoires in COVID-19. Profiled with immunoSEQ multiplex PCR; TCRdb holds only in-frame clones, not every one. The sample contains about 77,000 clones, about 87% of which appear only once. Material for sequencing was peripheral blood. These receptors came from a woman older than 75 with acute or convalescent COVID-19. Each CDR3 is given with its conserved first and last residue. A D gene is named only where the DNA matches it firmly. Rows give clone size only sometimes, using once, few, many, or a class for an expanded clone.

d_gene	v_gene	j_gene	abundance	CDR3aa	CDR3nt
TRBD1	TRBV19	TRBJ1-5	-	CASSPYRGNQPQHF	TGTGCCAGTAGTCCCTACAGGGGAAATCAGCCCCAGCATTTT
TRBD1	TRBV6-2/TRBV6-3	TRBJ2-7	-	CASSEQGASSYEQYF	TGTGCCAGCAGCGAACAGGGGGCAAGCTCCTACGAGCAGTACTTC
-	TRBV6-5	TRBJ1-5	-	CASSYVGQPQHF	TGTGCCAGCAGTTACGTGGGCCAGCCCCAGCATTTT
-	TRBV5-8	TRBJ2-1	-	CASSLFWAELF	TGTGCCAGCAGCTTGTTCTGGGCCGAGCTCTTC
-	TRBV27	TRBJ2-2	-	CASSKPFTGHDGELFF	TGTGCCAGCAGCAAACCCTTCACGGGACATGACGGGGAGCTGTTTTTT
TRBD2	TRBV5-4	TRBJ2-1	-	CASSQTSHNEQFF	TGTGCCAGCAGTCAGACTAGCCACAATGAGCAGTTCTTC
TRBD1	TRBV6-4	TRBJ1-2	-	CASSLYGQGYGYTF	TGTGCCAGCAGCCTCTACGGACAGGGCTATGGCTACACCTTC
-	TRBV27	TRBJ2-7	-	CASSLVARSYEQYF	TGTGCCAGCAGTTTAGTAGCGAGGTCCTACGAGCAGTACTTC
-	TRBV10-1	TRBJ1-1	once	CDTHGEAFF	TGCGATACCCATGGCGAAGCTTTCTTT
-	TRBV5-4	TRBJ1-2	-	CASSLDRLIGGYTF	TGTGCCAGCAGCTTGGACAGGCTAATCGGTGGCTACACCTTC
TRBD2	TRBV19	TRBJ2-1	-	CASSIRGTSGGAEQFF	TGTGCCAGTAGTATAAGAGGGACTAGCGGGGGGGCTGAGCAGTTCTTC
-	TRBV5-4	TRBJ1-2	-	CASSQGVYGYTF	TGTGCCAGCAGCCAAGGAGTTTATGGCTACACCTTC
-	TRBV5-8	TRBJ2-7	-	CASSLGQSSYEQYF	TGTGCCAGCAGCTTGGGACAGAGCTCCTACGAGCAGTACTTC
TRBD2	TRBV7-6	TRBJ2-1	-	CASSSSRRGSSYNEQFF	TGTGCCAGCAGCTCGAGTAGGCGGGGGAGCTCCTACAATGAGCAGTTCTTC
TRBD2	TRBV18	TRBJ2-1	-	CASSPGLANYNEQFF	TGTGCCAGCTCACCGGGACTAGCCAACTACAATGAGCAGTTCTTC
-	TRBV6-6	TRBJ2-7	-	CASSYGGAFTAREQYF	TGTGCCAGCAGTTACGGTGGGGCCTTCACTGCGAGGGAGCAGTACTTC
TRBD1	TRBV6-5	TRBJ2-2	-	CASSLDRGTGELFF	TGTGCCAGCAGTTTGGACAGGGGGACCGGGGAGCTGTTTTTT
TRBD2	TRBV2	TRBJ2-1	once	CASSEGGGRPEQFF	TGTGCCAGCAGTGAGGGCGGGGGTCGGCCTGAGCAGTTCTTC
TRBD1	TRBV18	TRBJ2-7	once	CASSERQGAFPSYEQYF	TGTGCCAGCTCAGAACGACAGGGGGCTTTTCCTTCCTACGAGCAGTACTTC
TRBD2	TRBV2	TRBJ2-1	-	CASSEGGTSGREQFF	TGTGCCAGCAGTGAAGGTGGGACTAGCGGGAGGGAGCAGTTCTTC
-	TRBV14	TRBJ2-6	-	CASSQERGRRANVLTF	TGTGCCAGCAGCCAAGAGCGCGGGCGCCGAGCCAACGTCCTGACTTTC
-	TRBV10-3	TRBJ2-2	once	CAISRGSANTGELFF	TGTGCCATCAGTCGGGGGTCCGCGAACACCGGGGAGCTGTTTTTT
-	TRBV14	TRBJ2-3	-	CASSRSHTDTQYF	TGTGCCAGCAGCCGATCACACACAGATACGCAGTATTTT
TRBD2	TRBV2	TRBJ2-1	-	CASSERSGLATSSEQFF	TGTGCCAGCAGTGAAAGGTCGGGACTAGCGACCTCCTCGGAACAGTTCTTC
TRBD1	TRBV6-5	TRBJ1-1	few	CASTVGTGWPEAFF	TGTGCCAGCACTGTCGGGACAGGGTGGCCTGAAGCTTTCTTT
-	TRBV2	TRBJ1-5	-	CASSGGTFSNQPQHF	TGTGCCAGCAGTGGGGGCACCTTTAGCAATCAGCCCCAGCATTTT
-	TRBV15	TRBJ1-2	-	CATSRDSGRGANYGYTF	TGTGCCACCAGCAGAGATTCGGGGCGGGGAGCTAACTATGGCTACACCTTC
-	TRBV11-2	TRBJ2-2	-	CASSAAGAGGGELFF	TGTGCCAGCAGCGCCGCGGGGGCTGGAGGCGGGGAGCTGTTTTTT
TRBD2	TRBV3-1/TRBV3-2	TRBJ2-1	-	CASSQSLAGGGDEQFF	TGTGCCAGCAGCCAATCACTAGCGGGGGGGGGCGATGAGCAGTTCTTC
TRBD1	TRBV6-5	TRBJ1-2	-	CASTGGSYNYGYTF	TGTGCCAGCACAGGGGGCAGTTATAACTATGGCTACACCTTC
TRBD2	TRBV7-2	TRBJ2-1	-	CASSLGPAGGHNEQFF	TGTGCCAGCAGCTTAGGGCCAGCGGGGGGGCACAATGAGCAGTTCTTC
-	TRBV19	TRBJ1-1	-	CASTTRLAGDEAFF	TGTGCCAGTACCACAAGGCTGGCAGGGGATGAAGCTTTCTTT
TRBD2	TRBV7-3	TRBJ2-3	-	CASSLTSGRIDTQYF	TGTGCCAGCAGTCTCACTAGCGGGAGAATAGATACGCAGTATTTT
TRBD2	TRBV5-1	TRBJ2-1	-	CASSLEAGRNEQFF	TGCGCCAGCAGCTTGGAGGCCGGGAGGAATGAGCAGTTCTTC
-	TRBV5-4	TRBJ1-2	-	CASSLVQSNYGYTF	TGTGCCAGCAGCTTGGTACAGAGCAACTATGGCTACACCTTC
-	TRBV9	TRBJ2-3	-	CASSVVAPTDTQYF	TGTGCCAGCAGCGTAGTAGCGCCCACAGATACGCAGTATTTT
-	TRBV19	TRBJ2-2	-	CASMIYAATNTGELFF	TGTGCCAGTATGATTTACGCGGCTACGAACACCGGGGAGCTGTTTTTT
-	TRBV2	TRBJ2-3	-	CASVNRPSTDTQYF	TGTGCCAGTGTGAACAGACCCTCCACAGATACGCAGTATTTT
TRBD1	TRBV5-5	TRBJ2-1	-	CASSLQRDRGLSEQFF	TGTGCCAGCAGCTTACAACGGGACAGGGGGCTAAGTGAGCAGTTCTTC
TRBD1	TRBV2	TRBJ1-2	-	CASKTQGIVAEGYTF	TGTGCCAGCAAGACACAGGGGATCGTTGCGGAAGGCTACACCTTC
-	TRBV5-1	TRBJ1-2	once	CASSLDRAQYGYTF	TGCGCCAGCAGCCTTGACAGAGCTCAATATGGCTACACCTTC
TRBD2	TRBV7-2	TRBJ2-3	-	CASSLAGGGGDTQYF	TGTGCCAGCAGCTTAGCAGGCGGGGGAGGTGATACGCAGTATTTT
TRBD1	TRBV11-2	TRBJ2-4	-	CASSSARQGAGWDIQYF	TGTGCCAGCAGCTCGGCCAGACAGGGGGCGGGTTGGGACATTCAGTACTTC
-	TRBV30	TRBJ1-1	-	CAWSPAWRATEAFF	TGTGCCTGGAGTCCGGCGTGGAGGGCGACTGAAGCTTTCTTT
-	TRBV2	TRBJ2-7	-	CASTIIGQSYEQYF	TGTGCCAGCACAATCATTGGACAGTCCTACGAGCAGTACTTC
-	TRBV7-8	TRBJ2-3	-	CASSLAARWPGGSMDTQYF	TGTGCCAGCAGCTTAGCAGCGCGGTGGCCAGGGGGGAGTATGGATACGCAGTATTTT
-	TRBV7-8	TRBJ1-1	-	CASSYTMNTEAFF	TGTGCCAGCAGCTATACAATGAACACTGAAGCTTTCTTT
TRBD2	TRBV7-9	TRBJ2-7	-	CASSPGGGVFLSYEQYF	TGTGCCAGCAGCCCGGGAGGGGGGGTCTTCCTTTCCTACGAGCAGTACTTC
-	TRBV12-5	TRBJ2-2	few	CASAVRMTGELFF	TGTGCTAGTGCCGTCAGAATGACCGGGGAGCTGTTTTTT
-	TRBV15	TRBJ1-5	-	CATSRADQPQHF	TGTGCCACCAGCAGGGCGGATCAGCCCCAGCATTTT
-	TRBV6-6	TRBJ1-5	-	CASSYSKDLSGPQHF	TGTGCCAGCAGTTACTCGAAAGACCTGAGCGGGCCCCAGCATTTT
-	TRBV5-1	TRBJ2-3	once	CASSPALSGSANTQYF	TGCGCCAGCAGCCCGGCTCTGAGCGGTTCAGCGAATACGCAGTATTTT
-	TRBV9	TRBJ1-1	-	CASSVNRGEAFF	TGTGCCAGCAGCGTCAACCGGGGTGAAGCTTTCTTT
TRBD1	TRBV5-1	TRBJ2-7	once	CASSPGRQGSYEQYF	TGCGCCAGCAGCCCCGGTCGACAGGGCTCCTACGAGCAGTACTTC
TRBD1	TRBV19	TRBJ2-7	-	CASGTGGAGRIYEQYF	TGTGCCAGTGGGACAGGGGGCGCGGGTAGAATATACGAGCAGTACTTC
TRBD1	TRBV19	TRBJ1-4	-	CASSLGQGTEKLFF	TGTGCCAGTAGCCTTGGACAGGGTACTGAAAAACTGTTTTTT
TRBD2	TRBV6-6	TRBJ2-1	-	CASRELAGYNEQFF	TGTGCCAGCAGGGAACTAGCGGGATACAATGAGCAGTTCTTC